These 28 T cell receptor beta chains were all obtained from the same sample, sequenced in a study of post-analysis software for immune sequencing data. General study results and limits: Patients carried five TRBV segments more frequently than controls did, and TRBV5-6, TRBV5-1 and TRBV20-1 were among them.

These TCRs are of unknown antigen specificity. TCR beta cDNA libraries included unique molecular identifiers. One entry per CDR3 protein results from TCRdb running MiXCR on the PCR reads. This table holds about 460,000 distinct CDR3 sequences, nearly 45% found once. Sequencing was carried out using blood. The source of these receptors is a girl aged 10 to 17 with multiple sclerosis.

As to this clonotype: A read error may account for a junction end that differs from germline. This chain connects TRBV29-1 to TRBJ2-5; D perhaps matches TRBD1 (5 bases). CDR3 length equals 14 residues. Germline-derived CDR1 and CDR2 are SQVTM and ANQGSEA. Here the CDR3 reads CSARELHDQGTQYF. The CDR3 region has the DNA TGCAGCGCCAGGGAACTTCACGACCAAGGGACCCAGTACTTC.

This clonotype appeared a single time. The chain joins TRBV20-1 to TRBJ2-5, with D possibly matching TRBD2 (5 bases). The J call is in doubt because the DNA end fits TRBJ2-7 better. CDR1 is DFQATT and CDR2 is SNEGSKA in the germline V gene (reference sequence). CDR3 length: 17 amino acids. CDR3 nucleotides: TGCAGTGCTAGTCGAGCCGCGGGCCCCAGAAAAGGCTACGAGCAGTACTTC. Translating it yields CSASRAAGPRKGYEQYF.

This clonotype was recorded only once. Possible read error: a much larger clone is one base away. The chain joins TRBV20-1 to TRBJ2-1, with 11 bases identical to TRBD2. The V segment lost 4 bases and the J segment 3 bases; nucleotides outside the gene matches: 5. Per the germline V gene, CDR1 is DFQATT and CDR2 is SNEGSKA (reference sequence). The CDR3 extends over 15 amino acids. CDR3 loop: CSAKDGTSGYNEQFF. The CDR3 region has the DNA TGCAGTGCTAAAGACGGGACTAGCGGCTACAATGAGCAGTTCTTC.

This sequence joins TRBV5-1 and TRBJ2-5, with a weak D call TRBD1 (5 bases). With the DNA end fitting TRBJ2-7 better, the J assignment may be wrong. Germline CDR1 is SGHRS and CDR2 is YFSETQ. The CDR3 is 15 residues long. CDR3 sequence (DNA): TGCGCCAGCAGCTTGCAATGGGGCCCCAACTACGAGCAGTACTTC. Translation: CASSLQWGPNYEQYF.

The V and J genes are TRBV5-1 and TRBJ1-1; D unresolved. The CDR3 extends over 15 amino acids. Germline CDR1 and CDR2: SGHRS and YFSETQ. V lost 0 bases to trimming and J lost 1 base, with 10 bases between them. This CDR3 is CASSLEGRENTEAFF. As DNA, the CDR3 is TGCGCCAGCAGCTTGGAAGGCAGAGAGAACACTGAAGCTTTCTTT.

The chain combines TRBV14 with TRBJ2-7; D remains ambiguous. This CDR3 is built from 13 residues. Germline V lookup: CDR1 SGHDN, CDR2 FVKESK. Trimming took off 8 bases at V and 4 bases at J, with 15 bases between the two ends. The CDR3 sequence: CASGLVGEYEQYF. CDR3 coding DNA: TGTGCCAGCGGATTAGTGGGCGAGTACGAGCAGTACTTC.

The chain couples TRBV15 to TRBJ2-3, with TRBD1 identical over 11 bases. The CDR3 totals 17 residues. Germline lookup yields CDR1 LNHNV and CDR2 YYDKDF (reference sequence). V gave up 5 bases and J gave up 5 bases; unmatched junction bases: 12. CDR3 in amino acids: CATSAGTGGSWEDTQYF. CDR3 bases: TGTGCCACCAGCGCCGGGACAGGGGGGTCCTGGGAAGATACGCAGTATTTT.

On this clonotype itself: Since a much larger clone is just one base distant, this may be a read error. The rearrangement uses TRBV29-1 and TRBJ2-6; D gene uncertain. The CDR3 contains 15 residues. CDR1 is SQVTM and CDR2 is ANQGSEA in the germline V gene. CDR3 nucleotide sequence: TGCAGCGTTGAAGAGAGAGGATCTGAGGCCAACGTCCTGACTTTC. Protein product: CSVEERGSEANVLTF.

CDR3 amino acids: CASSWTGTSHNEQFF. The CDR3 region has the DNA TGCGCCAGCAGCTGGACCGGGACTTCTCACAATGAGCAGTTCTTC. The chain joins TRBV5-1 to TRBJ2-1; TRBD2 might be the D (6 bases). From germline, CDR1 is SGHRS and CDR2 YFSETQ. The CDR3 runs to 15 residues. Trimming left V 3 bases short and J 5 bases short, with 15 bases between.

The CDR3 DNA reads as TGTGCCAGCAGGGGCGGGGCGGAAGAAGAGACCCAGTACTTC. Amino acid sequence: CASRGGAEEETQYF. The chain uses TRBV28 and TRBJ2-5; the D gene is possibly TRBD2 (6 bases). The length of the CDR3 is 14 residues. Per the germline V gene, CDR1 is MDHEN and CDR2 is SYDVKM. The ends were cut back, 6 bases at V and 3 bases at J, with 14 bases in the middle.

The chain joins TRBV2 to TRBJ2-3, with 11 bases that match TRBD1. Trimming took 5 bases from V and 8 from J; bases not matched to a gene: 6. CDR3 length: 14 amino acids. Germline CDR1 and CDR2: SNHLY and FYNNEI. CDR3: CASSRTGGAATQYF. Written as DNA, the CDR3 is TGTGCCAGCAGTAGGACAGGGGGCGCAGCTACGCAGTATTTT.

The chain recombines TRBV5-6 with TRBJ2-3; perhaps TRBD2 as D (5 bases). V lost 4 bases and J 4 bases, leaving 16 bases between the germline ends. The CDR3 loop spans 15 amino acids. Germline V gene lookup returns CDR1 SGHDT and CDR2 YYEEEE. In DNA form, the CDR3 reads TGTGCCAGCAGCAACGATGAGAGGGTGGCAGATACGCAGTATTTT. This sequence encodes CASSNDERVADTQYF.

This clonotype has at least ten counts. The rearrangement links TRBV4-1 to TRBJ1-2, with TRBD1 matching over 7 bases. Losses at the gene ends were 4 bases for V and 1 base for J; bases not matched to a gene: 9. This CDR3 contains 16 residues. Germline CDR1 is MGHRA and CDR2 is YSYEKL. In DNA form, the CDR3 reads TGCGCCAGCAGCCGGAAAGGGGGCGAGGATAACTATGGCTACACCTTC. Protein product: CASSRKGGEDNYGYTF.

CDR3 DNA sequence: TGTGCCAGCAGTTTATCCCCGGCAGAAGTCAACGAGCAGTACTTC. Encoded protein: CASSLSPAEVNEQYF. The V and J genes are TRBV28 and TRBJ2-7; D gene ambiguous. The CDR3 length is 15 residues. Germline V gives CDR1 MDHEN, CDR2 SYDVKM. The germline V and J ends were trimmed by 1 base and 5 bases, with 15 bases remaining between them. Together with reference TRBV28 and TRBJ2-7, the CDR3 gives the full variable domain: DVKVTQSSRYLVKRTGEKVFLECVQDMDHENMFWYRQDPGLGLRLIYFSYDVKMKEKGDIPEGYSVSREKKERFSLILESASTNQTSMYLCASSLSPAEVNEQYFGPGTRLTVT.

There are a few counts of this clonotype. The chain couples TRBV20-1 to TRBJ2-7, with TRBD2 matching 13 bases. The CDR3 consists of 15 residues. The V segment lost 5 bases and the J segment 0 bases; nucleotides outside the gene matches: 4. The germline gives CDR1 DFQATT, CDR2 SNEGSKA (reference sequence). The CDR3 sequence: CSADGTSGTSYEQYF. The CDR3 nucleotides read TGCAGTGCTGACGGGACTAGCGGGACCTCCTACGAGCAGTACTTC.

J is TRBJ2-7 and V is TRBV2; the match to TRBD1 covers 8 bases. This CDR3 spans 14 amino acids. J was trimmed by 3 bases and V by 2 bases; bases with no gene match: 3. The germline V gene encodes CDR1 SNHLY and CDR2 FYNNEI. For the CDR3, the DNA is TGTGCCAGCAGTGAACCGGACAGGGACTACGAGCAGTACTTC. As protein: CASSEPDRDYEQYF.

This clonotype came up a few times. This chain uses TRBV29-1 with TRBJ2-7; TRBD1 matches 7 bases. The length of the CDR3 is 13 residues. Unmatched junction bases numbered 3, after V lost 4 bases and J lost 0 bases. Germline V gene data show CDR1 as SQVTM and CDR2 as ANQGSEA. Written as DNA, the CDR3 is TGCAGCGTTGTAAGACAGGGCTCCTACGAGCAGTACTTC. This codes for CSVVRQGSYEQYF.

The chain is built from TRBV29-1 and TRBJ2-7, with TRBD2 matching over 8 bases. With 7 bases clipped from V and 7 bases from J, the junction kept 15 bases outside the gene matches. Per the germline V gene, CDR1 is SQVTM and CDR2 is ANQGSEA. The CDR3 loop spans 14 amino acids. CDR3 DNA: TGCAGCGCCCTCCTAGGACTAGCTTACGGGGAGCAGTACTTC. This gives the protein CSALLGLAYGEQYF.

With regard to this clonotype: The conserved phenylalanine or tryptophan normally closing the CDR3 is absent here, so this likely arose from a read error. The gene calls are TRBV7-2 and TRBJ2-7; tentative D call: TRBD1 (5 bases). V was shortened by 5 bases and J by 4 bases, with 12 bases between the two germline ends. The length of the CDR3 is 13 residues. In germline, CDR1 is SGHTA, CDR2 FQGNSA. This CDR3 is CASSRLGLYEQYC. DNA of the CDR3: TGTGCCAGCAGCCGCCTGGGGCTTTACGAGCAGTACTGC.

The V call is TRBV6-5, the J call TRBJ2-7, with D perhaps matching TRBD2 (5 bases). CDR3 length: 15 residues. Germline V lookup: CDR1 MNHEY, CDR2 SVGAGI. The V and J ends lost 7 bases and 10 bases respectively, with 26 bases between them. The CDR3 spells CASNPLREQAETQYF. The DNA of the CDR3 is TGTGCCAGCAACCCCTTAAGGGAGCAAGCAGAGACTCAGTACTTC.

This clonotype was detected only a few times. The chain uses TRBV6-6 and TRBJ1-2; D unclear. This CDR3 has 11 residues. Trimming removed 5 bases at V and 8 bases at J, with 9 bases between. Germline V lookup: CDR1 MNHNY, CDR2 SVGAGI (reference sequence). CDR3 sequence reads: CASSPTWGYTF. CDR3 DNA sequence: TGTGCCAGCAGTCCAACTTGGGGCTACACCTTC.

J is TRBJ2-7 and V is TRBV27; a possible D gene is TRBD2 (6 bases). The CDR3 runs 15 residues. The V end lost 3 bases, the J end lost 3 bases, and 15 bases lay between the germline ends. The germline V gene has CDR1 MNHEY and CDR2 SMNVEV (reference sequence). For the CDR3, the DNA is TGTGCCAGCAGTTTGGGACTGAAGGGCTACTACGAGCAGTACTTC. Translation: CASSLGLKGYYEQYF.

This clonotype was counted only a few times. A read error may produce the germline difference seen at one junction end. This chain uses TRBV12-3 or TRBV12-4 with TRBJ2-5; perhaps D is TRBD1 or TRBD2 (5 bases each). The CDR3 contains 12 residues. The CDR3 protein is CASRFGGETQYF. CDR3 bases: TGTGCCAGCCGTTTTGGGGGAGAGACCCAGTACTTC.

CDR3 in amino acids: CASSWTPNNEQFF. The CDR3 region has the DNA TGTGCCAGCAGCTGGACACCAAACAATGAGCAGTTCTTC. V and J are TRBV7-8 and TRBJ2-1, with TRBD1 as a possible D gene (5 bases). Germline V lookup: CDR1 SGHVS, CDR2 FQNEAQ. The CDR3 consists of 13 residues. The V and J ends lost 4 bases and 5 bases respectively, with 9 bases between them.

In this sample, this clonotype turned up a few times. One base away lies a much larger clone, so this may be a sequencing read error. CDR3 DNA: TGTGCCAGCAATGGACTAGCGGGAGTCCACAATGAGCAGTACTTC. Translation gives CASNGLAGVHNEQYF. The V call is TRBV12-3 or TRBV12-4, the J call TRBJ2-1; 13 bases are a match to TRBD2. The closer fit of TRBJ2-7 to the DNA end suggests the J call may be wrong. This CDR3 spans 15 amino acids.

V and J are TRBV28 and TRBJ2-5; no firm D call. V lost 3 bases to trimming and J lost 2 bases, with 10 bases between them. The germline V gene encodes CDR1 MDHEN and CDR2 SYDVKM. The CDR3 is made up of 14 amino acids. CDR3: CASSFRADQETQYF. The CDR3 coding sequence is TGTGCCAGCAGTTTCCGGGCGGATCAAGAGACCCAGTACTTC.

Only a few counts were recorded for this clonotype. The rearrangement joins TRBV7-3 to TRBJ2-1; tentatively, D is TRBD1 or TRBD2 (5 bases each). Germline V gene lookup returns CDR1 SGHTA and CDR2 FQGTGA. There are 16 residues in the CDR3. V was cut by 1 base and J by 9 bases, with 19 bases left in between. CDR3: CASSLMSGTSSGEQFF. The CDR3, as DNA: TGTGCCAGCAGCTTAATGTCCGGGACCTCCTCGGGTGAGCAGTTCTTC.

V and J are TRBV5-6 and TRBJ2-1; D gene unclear. CDR1 and CDR2 from the germline V gene are SGHDT and YYEEEE. V was cut by 4 bases and J by 6 bases, with 14 bases left in between. This CDR3 contains 14 residues. CDR3 nucleotides: TGTGCCAGCAGCCAGGAATTATGGGGCAATGAGCAGTTCTTC. Protein: CASSQELWGNEQFF.